A single sample gave rise to the 7 T cell receptor beta chains below, sequenced in a study of blood T cell repertoires in COVID-19. Repertoires were generated with immunoSEQ multiplex PCR, while TCRdb's copy carries only in-frame clones and drops some. The sample has about 67,000 clones, about 90% seen once. Sequencing was performed on peripheral blood. The receptor source for this set is a man in his fifties with active COVID-19.

The rearrangement uses TRBV7-2 and TRBJ2-7; TRBD2 agrees at 10 bases. Germline V gene data show CDR1 as SGHTA and CDR2 as FQGNSA. The J segment lost 7 bases and the V segment lost 2 bases, leaving 5 bases of the junction unmatched. The CDR3 extends over 14 amino acids. CDR3 in DNA: TGTGCCAGCAGCTTACTAGCGGGAGTGGGGGAGCAGTACTTC. It yields the protein CASSLLAGVGEQYF.

This rearrangement joins TRBV14 to TRBJ1-4; D gene ambiguous. The CDR3 extends over 13 amino acids. The germline gives CDR1 SGHDN, CDR2 FVKESK. Deletions cut 4 bases from V and 4 bases from J, with 7 bases between. The CDR3 nucleotides are TGTGCCAGCAGCCGCAGTTATAATGAAAAACTGTTTTTT. This gives the protein CASSRSYNEKLFF.

The V gene is TRBV19, the J gene TRBJ2-3; weak D call: TRBD2 (7 bases). V lost 3 bases and J lost 1, with 14 bases in between. Germline assignment: CDR1 LNHDA and CDR2 SQIVND (reference sequence). The CDR3 has 16 amino acids. CDR3 loop: CASSIYAGAGTDTQYF. The CDR3 nucleotides read TGTGCCAGTAGTATTTATGCGGGGGCGGGCACAGATACGCAGTATTTT.

This clone was detected only once. V is TRBV2 and J is TRBJ2-5, with 14 bases fitting TRBD2. Per the germline V gene, CDR1 is SNHLY and CDR2 is FYNNEI. Trimming cost V 5 bases and J 2 bases; bases outside gene matches: 4. The CDR3 extends over 16 amino acids. The CDR3 region has the DNA TGTGCCAGCAGTACAGGACTAGCGGGAGGTCAAGAGACCCAGTACTTC. Residues: CASSTGLAGGQETQYF.

The rearrangement links TRBV5-1 to TRBJ2-5; D is undetermined. CDR3 length: 11 amino acids. The germline V and J ends were trimmed by 4 bases and 5 bases, with 6 bases remaining between them. Germline V gives CDR1 SGHRS, CDR2 YFSETQ. This chain's CDR3 is CASSGEETQYF. CDR3 nucleotides: TGCGCCAGCAGCGGAGAGGAGACCCAGTACTTC.

The chain joins TRBV25-1 to TRBJ1-1; D uncertain. The germline CDR1 and CDR2 sequences are MGHDK and SYGVNS. The CDR3 totals 14 residues. The V gene lost 7 bases and the J gene lost 1 base, with 13 bases spanning the gap. For the CDR3, the DNA is TGTGCCAGCATTCCCCCTGGCAGGAACACTGAAGCTTTCTTT. Encoded protein: CASIPPGRNTEAFF.

The chain is built from TRBV11-2 and TRBJ2-7; 7 bases are shared with TRBD1. Trimming removed 3 bases from V and 2 bases from J; junction bases left unmatched: 7. This CDR3 is 15 amino acids long. Germline lookup yields CDR1 SGHAT and CDR2 FQNNGV. DNA for the CDR3: TGTGCCAGCAGCTTCAGGGGGATGATTACCTACGAGCAGTACTTC. Its translation is CASSFRGMITYEQYF.